This T cell receptor beta chain was retrieved from a study of blood T cells in healthy people across ages. Combining a sample-barcoded 5' primer with a J-beta primer mix, a second PCR ran for 7 to 11 cycles. TCRdb reprocessed the 5' RACE reads via MiXCR and lists one record per CDR3 protein. The sample includes 600,000 to 850,000 distinct CDR3 sequences, 20% to 25% of them seen just once. Study-wide points: Relative to aged donors, long-lived donors carried more naive CD4+ cells and displayed higher diversity.

There are many counts of this clonotype. Its target is unknown. The CDR3 spans 15 residues. Germline CDR1 reads MNHEY; CDR2 reads SMNVEV (reference sequence). The V and J ends lost 5 bases and 3 bases, in that order; junction bases with no gene match: 9. This sample also appeared in a second study, on T cells of mothers and their children. That investigation notes: Slightly higher but non-significant overlap marked related mother-child pairs versus unrelated pairs.

Material for sequencing was blood. The clonotype comes from a boy younger than 18 in good health. The chain is built from TRBV27 and TRBJ2-5; 7 positions agree with TRBD2. Here the CDR3 DNA reads TGTGCCAGCAGTCGTCGCGGGAGATGGGAAGAGACCCAGTACTTC. It encodes CASSRRGRWEETQYF.